The clone carrying this T cell receptor (beta chain) has only one observation. CDR1 is SEHNR, CDR2 FQNEAQ, per germline (reference sequence). Trimming removed 1 base from V and 6 bases from J, with 7 bases in between. The CDR3 is 13 residues long. Autoimmune disease history or systemic immunosuppression led to patients being barred. Blood was sampled at baseline, cycle 4 day 1, and cycle 7 day 1. The data stem from a study of OX40 agonist ivuxolimab in advanced cancers. Across the whole study: Ivuxolimab, an agonistic anti-OX40 (CD134) antibody, was given to patients. Mean age about 60 years, range 23 to 79; around 80% male.

This table comes from immunoSEQ multiplex PCR, and its TCRdb copy is limited to in-frame clones, with some not included. The data show about 77,000 clones, about 92% seen once. The rearrangement links TRBV7-9 to TRBJ2-1; the D is unclear. The TCR originated in an adult with an advanced solid tumor such as melanoma, head and neck, liver or kidney cancer. The specimen comprised CD4+ or CD8+ T cells sorted from blood, sampled in a trial of the OX40 agonist ivuxolimab. In DNA form, the CDR3 reads TGTGCCAGCAGCTTAGGTAGCCCCAATGAGCAGTTCTTC. Translated, it gives CASSLGSPNEQFF.